Below are 15 T cell receptor beta chains sequenced from a single sample in a study of cytomegalovirus exposure and HLA in healthy donors. The PCR contained 60 Vbeta and 13 Jbeta primers. Clones were sequenced by immunoSEQ multiplex PCR, and TCRdb holds only the in-frame ones, with some missing. Found here are fewer than 200,000 clones, more than 75% of them singletons; the top ten hold over 0.85%. The sample consisted of PBMCs. These receptors all come from a girl aged 2-10 years in good health and CMV-seropositive.

The J gene is TRBJ2-5, the V gene TRBV30; TRBD2 matches at 11 bases. Trimming at V came to 5 bases and at J to 5 bases, leaving 10 bases not matched to a gene. CDR3 size: 15 residues. Germline V gene lookup returns CDR1 GTSNPN and CDR2 SVGIG (reference sequence). The CDR3 DNA reads TGTGCCTGGGGGGGGCTAGCGGGAGGCTTCGAGACCCAGTACTTC. This sequence encodes CAWGGLAGGFETQYF. Complete variable domain (other parts from reference TRBV30 and TRBJ2-5): SQTIHQWPATLVQPVGSPLSLECTVEGTSNPNLYWYRQAAGRGLQLLFYSVGIGQISSEVPQNLSASRPQDRQFILSSKKLLLSDSGFYLCAWGGLAGGFETQYFGPGTRLLVL.

The CDR3 spells CASSKRIITGLETQYF. The CDR3 nucleotides are TGTGCCAGTAGTAAGAGGATTATAACAGGGTTGGAGACCCAGTACTTC. The chain links TRBV19 to TRBJ2-5, with D perhaps matching TRBD1 (6 bases). This CDR3 has 16 residues. Trimming shortened V by 4 bases and J by 5 bases, and 20 bases separated the two germline ends. Looked up from germline, CDR1 is LNHDA and CDR2 is SQIVND (reference sequence).

A few counts support this clone. The rearrangement uses TRBV5-1 and TRBJ2-7; D is possibly TRBD2 (6 bases). V was trimmed by 4 bases and J by 3 bases, leaving 14 bases between them. The CDR3 length is 14 residues. Germline V CDR1 and CDR2: SGHRS, YFSETQ. The CDR3 sequence is CASSGGTGHYEQYF. The CDR3 DNA follows: TGCGCCAGCAGCGGGGGGACGGGCCACTACGAGCAGTACTTC.

This chain connects TRBV2 to TRBJ2-5; TRBD1 might be the D (5 bases). Between the trimmed V and J ends, which lost 8 bases and 4 bases, there was a span of 8 bases. CDR1 is SNHLY and CDR2 is FYNNEI in the germline V gene. The CDR3 has 11 amino acids. The CDR3 DNA reads TGTGCCAGCCGGCAGGGAGAGACCCAGTACTTC. This encodes CASRQGETQYF.

This clone has a single count. The genes are TRBV28 and TRBJ2-3; 7 bases match TRBD1. The junction had 7 bases not matched to a gene; V was cut back by 2 bases and J by 2 bases. Germline loops: CDR1 MDHEN, CDR2 SYDVKM. CDR3 length: 16 residues. This CDR3 is CASSLPFGTVTDTQYF. CDR3 in DNA: TGTGCCAGCAGTTTACCCTTCGGGACAGTCACAGATACGCAGTATTTT.

Only a few counts were recorded for this clone. The chain couples TRBV2 to TRBJ1-1, with D maybe TRBD1 (5 bases). V lost 4 bases and J lost 2, with 20 bases in between. Germline V CDR1 and CDR2: SNHLY, FYNNEI. The CDR3 has 17 residues. CDR3 protein: CASSAIGGAGFNTEAFF. CDR3 DNA sequence: TGTGCCAGCAGTGCTATTGGCGGGGCAGGCTTTAACACTGAAGCTTTCTTT. The full variable domain, completed using reference TRBV2 and TRBJ1-1, is EPEVTQTPSHQVTQMGQEVILRCVPISNHLYFYWYRQILGQKVEFLVSFYNNEISEKSEIFDDQFSVERPDGSNFTLKIRSTKLEDSAMYFCASSAIGGAGFNTEAFFGQGTRLTVV.

This chain uses TRBV27 with TRBJ2-7; no clear D. The CDR3 spans 13 residues. CDR1 MNHEY and CDR2 SMNVEV come from the germline V gene (reference sequence). V was shortened by 5 bases and J by 3 bases, with 11 bases between the two germline ends. CDR3 amino acids: CASSPQIVYEQYF. CDR3 coding DNA: TGTGCCAGCAGTCCTCAAATAGTCTACGAGCAGTACTTC.

The genes are TRBV5-1 and TRBJ2-1; D possibly corresponds to TRBD1 (6 bases). This CDR3 has 15 amino acids. Germline CDR1 is SGHRS and CDR2 is YFSETQ. Deletions cut 2 bases from V and 4 bases from J, with 13 bases between. The CDR3 loop is CASSLQGNRYNEQFF. CDR3 coding DNA: TGCGCCAGCAGCTTACAGGGAAATAGGTACAATGAGCAGTTCTTC.

This sequence joins TRBV4-1 and TRBJ2-1; 8 bases map to TRBD2. J was trimmed by 7 bases and V by 2 bases; bases with no gene match: 4. The CDR3 loop spans 14 amino acids. Germline values: CDR1 MGHRA, CDR2 YSYEKL. The CDR3 loop is CASSQKASGNEQFF. CDR3 in DNA: TGCGCCAGCAGCCAAAAGGCTAGCGGGAATGAGCAGTTCTTC.

The chain combines TRBV19 with TRBJ1-1; TRBD1 matches 9 bases. From germline, CDR1 is LNHDA and CDR2 SQIVND (reference sequence). V trimming: 5 bases; J trimming: 3 bases; junction bases outside the gene matches: 7. The CDR3 totals 15 residues. The CDR3: CASSSQGARDTEAFF. The CDR3 DNA reads as TGTGCCAGTAGTTCACAGGGGGCGCGTGACACTGAAGCTTTCTTT.

The V gene is TRBV19, the J gene TRBJ2-5; TRBD2 aligns across 14 bases. The ends lost 6 bases at V and 1 base at J; junction bases unmatched: 4. Germline CDR1 reads LNHDA; CDR2 reads SQIVND (reference sequence). CDR3 length: 16 residues. The CDR3 region is CASRKGLAGGQETQYF. CDR3 nucleotide sequence: TGTGCCAGTAGGAAAGGACTAGCGGGAGGCCAAGAGACCCAGTACTTC.

The rearrangement links TRBV5-1 to TRBJ1-4; TRBD1 matches 7 bases. Per the germline V gene, CDR1 is SGHRS and CDR2 is YFSETQ. CDR3 length equals 14 residues. V shed 3 bases, J shed 4 bases, and the junction held 3 bases outside the gene matches. In DNA, the CDR3 is TGCGCCAGCAGCTGGACAGGACTTAATGAAAAACTGTTTTTT. Amino acids: CASSWTGLNEKLFF.

The J gene is TRBJ1-1, the V gene TRBV29-1; perhaps TRBD1 as D (6 bases). CDR3 length equals 17 residues. CDR1 SQVTM and CDR2 ANQGSEA come from the germline V gene. V lost 5 bases and J 0 bases, leaving 22 bases between the germline ends. CDR3 loop: CSVPLKPGHFMNTEAFF. The CDR3 nucleotides are TGCAGCGTTCCACTGAAGCCGGGACACTTCATGAACACTGAAGCTTTCTTT.

The chain recombines TRBV9 with TRBJ1-1; TRBD1 agrees at 7 bases. The junction had 4 bases not matched to a gene; V was cut back by 4 bases and J by 4 bases. CDR3 size: 13 residues. Germline V gene lookup returns CDR1 SGDLS and CDR2 YYNGEE. The CDR3 sequence: CASSPGGGTEAFF. CDR3 sequence (DNA): TGTGCCAGCAGCCCAGGGGGAGGCACTGAAGCTTTCTTT.

V usage is TRBV7-8 and J usage is TRBJ2-7; 13 nucleotides align to TRBD2. CDR3 length: 16 residues. J gave up 2 bases and V 5 bases, and 6 bases lay outside the gene matches. The germline V gene has CDR1 SGHVS and CDR2 FQNEAQ. The CDR3 protein is CASSASTSGRAYEQYF. CDR3 nucleotides: TGTGCCAGCAGCGCCTCCACTAGCGGGAGGGCCTACGAGCAGTACTTC. Looking up the rest from reference TRBV7-8 and TRBJ2-7 gives the full variable domain: GAGVSQSPRYKVAKRGQDVALRCDPISGHVSLFWYQQALGQGPEFLTYFQNEAQLDKSGLPSDRFFAERPEGSVSTLKIQRTQQEDSAVYLCASSASTSGRAYEQYFGPGTRLTVT.